These T cell receptor beta chains were read from a single sample in a study of T-cell memory formation after mild COVID-19. TCRdb re-called the 5' RACE reads through MiXCR, storing one row per CDR3 protein. Found here are roughly 340,000 distinct CDR3 sequences, approximately 16% of them singletons; the top ten hold around 20%. Sequenced sample: PBMCs or a T cell subset sorted from them (not recorded which). These receptors were taken from a man aged 18 to 30 who had mild COVID-19 (a few samples of this study predate the infection). Cell type and time point are not known. The CDR3 runs from the conserved cysteine through the conserved F or W. A D gene is named only where the DNA matches it firmly. Size is omitted from some rows. Given values are once, few, many or a class for expanded clones.

>TRBV20-1|TRBJ2-1|many|.
CSARRWGGYNEQFF
TGCAGTGCTAGAAGGTGGGGTGGGTACAATGAGCAGTTCTTC
>TRBV6-6|TRBJ2-6|.|.
CASSYSRTAAISGANVLTF
TGTGCCAGCAGTTACTCGAGGACAGCAGCCATCTCTGGGGCCAACGTCCTGACTTTC
>TRBV18|TRBJ1-1|few|.
CASSPQTGREAFF
TGTGCCAGCTCACCACAGACTGGCCGTGAAGCTTTCTTT
>TRBV7-3|TRBJ1-1|few|.
CASSLIRGERAFF
TGTGCCAGCAGCCTAATTCGCGGGGAGCGAGCTTTCTTT
>TRBV6-2/TRBV6-3|TRBJ2-1|few|.
CASRGTSSYNEQFF
TGTGCCAGCAGGGGGACGAGCTCCTACAATGAGCAGTTCTTC
>TRBV7-2|TRBJ2-3|few|TRBD2
CASSSGTRFLGQYF
TGTGCCAGCAGCAGCGGGACTAGGTTTCTTGGGCAGTATTTT
>TRBV5-1|TRBJ1-1|many|TRBD1
CASSSRTGMNTEAFF
TGCGCCAGCAGCTCCCGGACAGGGATGAACACTGAAGCTTTCTTT
>TRBV5-6|TRBJ2-4|.|TRBD2
CASSRERGWASGTKNIQYF
TGTGCCAGCAGTCGGGAGCGGGGGTGGGCTTCGGGGACCAAAAACATTCAGTACTTC
>TRBV18|TRBJ1-5|.|.
CASSTEGGRKPQHF
TGTGCCAGCTCCACCGAAGGGGGGAGGAAGCCCCAGCATTTT
>TRBV5-1|TRBJ2-1|many|TRBD2
CASSLVHRDYKNNEQFF
TGCGCCAGCAGCTTGGTCCACCGGGACTACAAGAACAATGAGCAGTTCTTC
>TRBV5-1|TRBJ2-1|many|TRBD2
CASSLVAGGEQFF
TGCGCCAGCAGCTTGGTGGCGGGAGGTGAGCAGTTCTTC
>TRBV7-8|TRBJ2-5|.|.
CASSYVRDQYF
TGTGCCAGCAGCTACGTACGGGACCAGTACTTC
>TRBV13|TRBJ1-3|.|.
CASSLGGAGRRNTIYF
TGTGCCAGCAGCTTAGGCGGAGCGGGACGGAGAAACACCATATATTTT
>TRBV12-3/TRBV12-4|TRBJ2-2|few|.
CASSLPDYTGELFF
TGTGCCAGCAGTTTACCCGATTACACCGGGGAGCTGTTTTTT
>TRBV11-2|TRBJ2-7|once|.
CASSPIVGSEEQYF
TGTGCCAGCAGCCCTATTGTAGGGTCGGAAGAGCAGTACTTC
>TRBV7-9|TRBJ2-1|.|TRBD2
CASSFSGGAYRYNEQFF
TGTGCCAGCAGCTTTAGCGGGGGGGCCTACCGATACAATGAGCAGTTCTTC
>TRBV18|TRBJ2-5|few|TRBD2
CASSPRTSGQETQYF
TGTGCCAGCTCGCCACGGACTAGCGGACAAGAGACCCAGTACTTC
>TRBV6-4|TRBJ2-2|many|.
CASSEDTRYTGELFF
TGTGCCAGCAGTGAGGATACCCGTTACACCGGGGAGCTGTTTTTT
>TRBV7-3|TRBJ2-3|few|TRBD2
CASSSIAGGRDTQYF
TGTGCCAGCAGCTCGATAGCGGGGGGGCGCGATACGCAGTATTTT
>TRBV4-3|TRBJ1-4|.|.
CASSQARGVGNEKLFF
TGCGCCAGCAGCCAAGCCCGGGGCGTTGGTAATGAAAAACTGTTTTTT
>TRBV6-6|TRBJ1-1|.|.
CASSYAGEQAFF
TGTGCCAGCAGTTACGCCGGGGAGCAAGCTTTCTTT
>TRBV5-1|TRBJ2-7|many|TRBD1
CASSLDRGYEQYF
TGCGCCAGCAGCTTGGACAGGGGGTACGAGCAGTACTTC
>TRBV4-1|TRBJ2-7|few|TRBD1
CASSQGQQTYEQYF
TGCGCCAGCAGCCAGGGACAGCAAACCTACGAGCAGTACTTC
>TRBV12-3/TRBV12-4|TRBJ1-2|many|TRBD1
CASSHNRGQYGYTF
TGTGCCAGCAGTCACAACAGGGGGCAGTATGGCTACACCTTC
>TRBV18|TRBJ1-5|few|TRBD1
CASSPRPTGEQPQHF
TGTGCCAGCTCACCACGTCCGACAGGGGAGCAGCCCCAGCATTTT
>TRBV12-3/TRBV12-4|TRBJ1-1|many|.
CASRQGITEAFF
TGTGCCAGCAGACAGGGTATCACTGAAGCTTTCTTT
>TRBV29-1|TRBJ2-5|.|.
CSVETSGFQETQYF
TGCAGCGTGGAAACTAGTGGATTCCAAGAGACCCAGTACTTC
>TRBV11-1|TRBJ2-5|.|TRBD1
CASCGQGEETQYF
TGTGCCAGCTGTGGACAGGGAGAAGAGACCCAGTACTTC
>TRBV6-6|TRBJ2-3|few|.
CATLTGGTTQYF
TGTGCCACCCTCACCGGGGGAACTACGCAGTATTTT
>TRBV7-9|TRBJ2-3|.|TRBD2
CASSSTRAGASTDTQYF
TGTGCCAGCAGCTCGACACGAGCGGGGGCCTCCACAGATACGCAGTATTTT
>TRBV12-3/TRBV12-4|TRBJ1-3|many|.
CASSLFSGNTIYF
TGTGCCAGCAGTTTGTTTTCTGGAAACACCATATATTTT
>TRBV28|TRBJ1-2|many|TRBD1
CASSFEGAANYGYTF
TGTGCCAGCAGTTTTGAGGGGGCCGCTAACTATGGCTACACCTTC
>TRBV7-9|TRBJ1-5|few|.
CASSPDFPMPQHF
TGTGCCAGCAGTCCTGACTTTCCGATGCCCCAGCATTTT
>TRBV20-1|TRBJ2-5|.|TRBD2
CSARRLAGGGETQYF
TGCAGTGCTAGAAGACTAGCGGGGGGCGGGGAGACCCAGTACTTC
>TRBV6-2/TRBV6-3|TRBJ1-6|.|.
CASSYSNKVRQNSPLHF
TGTGCCAGCAGTTACTCGAATAAAGTTCGACAGAATTCACCCCTCCACTTT
>TRBV15|TRBJ2-3|few|.
CATSRGGKDTQYF
TGTGCCACCAGCAGAGGCGGAAAGGATACGCAGTATTTT
>TRBV2|TRBJ1-1|.|TRBD1
CASVPQGGFGAFF
TGTGCCAGCGTCCCACAGGGGGGTTTCGGGGCTTTCTTT
>TRBV5-5|TRBJ2-2|few|TRBD1
CASSLMTGDTGELFF
TGTGCCAGCAGCCTCATGACAGGGGACACCGGGGAGCTGTTTTTT
>TRBV12-3/TRBV12-4|TRBJ1-1|.|TRBD1
CASSFRATGDYTEAFF
TGTGCCAGCAGTTTCCGAGCTACAGGGGACTACACTGAAGCTTTCTTT
>TRBV7-2|TRBJ2-3|.|TRBD1
CASSSIGGPDTQYF
TGTGCCAGCAGCTCAATAGGGGGCCCAGATACGCAGTATTTT
>TRBV2|TRBJ1-2|.|.
CASSAKSHGYTF
TGTGCCAGCAGTGCGAAGAGTCATGGCTACACCTTC
>TRBV3-1|TRBJ2-5|.|.
CASSHEVQGTETQYF
TGTGCCAGCAGCCATGAGGTTCAGGGTACGGAGACCCAGTACTTC
>TRBV12-3/TRBV12-4|TRBJ2-7|many|TRBD2
CASRLSGAPTYEQYF
TGTGCCAGCAGGCTTAGCGGGGCCCCTACCTACGAGCAGTACTTC
>TRBV7-2|TRBJ1-5|many|.
CASSFLTSGRSWAQHF
TGTGCCAGCAGCTTCCTAACGTCAGGGCGATCGTGGGCCCAGCATTTT
>TRBV28|TRBJ2-7|.|.
CASGAGTPYEQYF
TGTGCCAGCGGGGCCGGGACACCCTACGAGCAGTACTTC
>TRBV20-1|TRBJ2-4|few|.
CSAFKRTQNIQYF
TGCAGTGCTTTCAAACGGACCCAAAACATTCAGTACTTC
>TRBV6-6|TRBJ1-4|.|.
CASSVGGEKLFF
TGTGCCAGCAGTGTGGGTGGTGAAAAACTGTTTTTT
>TRBV9|TRBJ2-3|.|TRBD1
CASSSTGGFSPDTQYF
TGTGCCAGCAGCTCCACAGGGGGGTTTTCCCCAGATACGCAGTATTTT
>TRBV6-4|TRBJ2-3|few|TRBD2
CASSRGGVTDTQYF
TGTGCCAGCAGTCGCGGGGGGGTCACAGATACGCAGTATTTT
>TRBV7-3|TRBJ2-5|few|.
CASSLALGRDGETQYF
TGTGCCAGCAGCTTAGCCTTGGGTCGGGACGGGGAGACCCAGTACTTC
>TRBV5-1|TRBJ1-5|many|.
CASSLEGSNQPQHF
TGCGCCAGCAGCTTGGAAGGGTCAAATCAGCCCCAGCATTTT
>TRBV4-3|TRBJ2-3|.|.
CASSPMSRVSDTQYF
TGCGCCAGCAGCCCGATGAGCAGGGTTTCAGATACGCAGTATTTT
>TRBV20-1|TRBJ2-2|many|.
CSARDPQREIGELFF
TGCAGTGCTAGAGATCCGCAAAGGGAGATCGGGGAGCTGTTTTTT
>TRBV29-1|TRBJ2-6|many|.
CSEKRRSGANVLTF
TGCAGCGAGAAGAGAAGGTCTGGGGCCAACGTCCTGACTTTC
>TRBV7-2|TRBJ2-3|many|.
CASSLTMSTDTQYF
TGTGCCAGCAGCCTGACCATGAGCACAGATACGCAGTATTTT
>TRBV6-1|TRBJ1-1|few|.
CASTTTEAFF
TGTGCCAGCACGACAACTGAAGCTTTCTTT
>TRBV4-1|TRBJ1-5|few|.
CASSPLPAGQPQHF
TGCGCCAGCAGCCCACTACCCGCGGGTCAGCCCCAGCATTTT
>TRBV5-1|TRBJ2-5|.|.
CASSATSTGPETQYF
TGCGCCAGCAGCGCCACCTCCACGGGACCAGAGACCCAGTACTTC
>TRBV28|TRBJ1-5|.|TRBD1
CASVSTGGNQPQHF
TGTGCCAGCGTCTCTACAGGGGGGAATCAGCCCCAGCATTTT
>TRBV20-1|TRBJ1-4|.|TRBD1
CSAIYRGGSEKLFF
TGCAGTGCTATATACAGGGGAGGGAGTGAAAAACTGTTTTTT